This T cell receptor (beta chain) was retrieved from a study of cytomegalovirus exposure and HLA in healthy donors. Across the study: The approximately 110 validation repertoires used the same platform as the roughly 670 first-cohort repertoires, a later analysis reported.

Findings of the study overall: The TCR clusters that emerged in the first cohort tended, a later analysis found, to co-occur in the approximately 130 validation repertoires. It was confirmed in vitro that three of the CMV-associated chains were specific for CMV antigens. Cytomegalovirus association was listed for 164 TCR beta chains.

As for this clone: Its antigen is currently unknown.

Method: immunoSEQ multiplex PCR; TCRdb's copy keeps in-frame clones and lacks some. The sample has 210,000 or so clones; around 88% are singletons. The V end lost 0 bases, the J end lost 7 bases, and 10 bases lay between the germline ends. The CDR3 length is 13 residues. Germline CDR1 and CDR2: SGHRS and YFSETQ. The sequencing sample was made of PBMCs. V usage is TRBV5-1 and J usage is TRBJ1-2; possibly TRBD1 for D (5 bases). The TCR originated in a young woman in good health and CMV-seronegative. The CDR3 region has the DNA TGCGCCAGCAGCTTGGCCGGGAGGGGTGGCTACACCTTC. It yields the protein CASSLAGRGGYTF.